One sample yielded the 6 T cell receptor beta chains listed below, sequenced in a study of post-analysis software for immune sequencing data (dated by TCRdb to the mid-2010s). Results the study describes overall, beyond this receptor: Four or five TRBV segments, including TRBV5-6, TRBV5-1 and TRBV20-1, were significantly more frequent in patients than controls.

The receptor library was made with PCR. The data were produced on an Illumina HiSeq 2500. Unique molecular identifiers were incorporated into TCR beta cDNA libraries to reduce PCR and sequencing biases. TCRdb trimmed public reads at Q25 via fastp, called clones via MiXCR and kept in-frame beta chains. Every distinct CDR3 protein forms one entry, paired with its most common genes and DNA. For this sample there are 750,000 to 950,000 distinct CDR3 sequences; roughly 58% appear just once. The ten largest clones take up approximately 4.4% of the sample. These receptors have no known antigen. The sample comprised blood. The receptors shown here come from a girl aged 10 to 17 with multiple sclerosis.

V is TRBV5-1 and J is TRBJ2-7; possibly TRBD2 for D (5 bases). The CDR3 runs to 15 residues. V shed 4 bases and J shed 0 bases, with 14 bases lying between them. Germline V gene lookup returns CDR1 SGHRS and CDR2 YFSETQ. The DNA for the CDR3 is TGCGCCAGCAGCCCTGGGCATAGCGCCTCCTACGAGCAGTACTTC. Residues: CASSPGHSASYEQYF.

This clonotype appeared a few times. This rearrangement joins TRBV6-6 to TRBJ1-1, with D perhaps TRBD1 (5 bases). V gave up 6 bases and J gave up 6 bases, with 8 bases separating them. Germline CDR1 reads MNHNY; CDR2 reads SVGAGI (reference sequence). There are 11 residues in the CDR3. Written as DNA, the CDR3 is TGTGCCAGCAGGACACAGGCTGAAGCTTTCTTT. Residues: CASRTQAEAFF.

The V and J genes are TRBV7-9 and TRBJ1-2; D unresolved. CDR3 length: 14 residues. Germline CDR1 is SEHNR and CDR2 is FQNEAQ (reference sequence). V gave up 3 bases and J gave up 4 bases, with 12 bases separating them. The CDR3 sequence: CASSFGPALYGYTF. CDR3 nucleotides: TGTGCCAGCAGCTTTGGACCCGCCCTCTATGGCTACACCTTC.

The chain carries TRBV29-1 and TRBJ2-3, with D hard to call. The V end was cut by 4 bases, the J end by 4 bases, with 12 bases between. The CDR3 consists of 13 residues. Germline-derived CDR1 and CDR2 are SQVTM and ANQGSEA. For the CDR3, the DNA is TGCAGCGTTGCCTCCCCGCTGGCAGATACGCAGTATTTT. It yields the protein CSVASPLADTQYF.

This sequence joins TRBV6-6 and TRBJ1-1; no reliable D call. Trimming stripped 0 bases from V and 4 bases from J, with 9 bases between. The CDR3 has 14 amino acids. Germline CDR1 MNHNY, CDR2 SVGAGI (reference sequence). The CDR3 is CASSYSLEGTEAFF. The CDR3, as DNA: TGTGCCAGCAGTTACTCCCTGGAGGGCACTGAAGCTTTCTTT.

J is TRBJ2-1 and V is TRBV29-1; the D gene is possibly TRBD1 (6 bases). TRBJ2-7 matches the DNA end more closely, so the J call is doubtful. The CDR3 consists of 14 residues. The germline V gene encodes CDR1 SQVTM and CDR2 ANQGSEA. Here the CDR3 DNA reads TGCAGCGTTCTAGGGACACTCCCCTACAATGAGCAGTACTTC. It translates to CSVLGTLPYNEQYF.